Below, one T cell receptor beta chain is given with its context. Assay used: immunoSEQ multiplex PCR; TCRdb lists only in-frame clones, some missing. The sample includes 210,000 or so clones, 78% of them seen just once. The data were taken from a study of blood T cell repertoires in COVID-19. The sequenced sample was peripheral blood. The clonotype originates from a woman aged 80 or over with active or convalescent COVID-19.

CDR3 amino acids: CASRSVEAADTQYF. Written as DNA, the CDR3 is TGTGCCAGCAGGTCGGTAGAGGCTGCAGATACGCAGTATTTT. The J gene is TRBJ2-3, the V gene TRBV28, with no clear D. The V end was cut by 6 bases, the J end by 4 bases, with 14 bases between. The V gene's germline CDR1 is MDHEN and CDR2 SYDVKM. This CDR3 spans 14 amino acids.